This entry lists 11 T cell receptor beta chains sequenced from one sample in a study of radiotherapy plus CTLA-4 blockade in lung cancer. The assay was immunoSEQ multiplex PCR, and TCRdb's table has in-frame clones only and misses some. The data show roughly 100,000 clones, around 80% seen once. Source: peripheral blood, taken from a patient treated with radiotherapy plus ipilimumab. Receptor source: a human donor with non-small cell lung cancer that progressed on radiotherapy plus ipilimumab.

The V gene is TRBV28, the J gene TRBJ1-2; 7 bases match TRBD1. V shed 2 bases and J 4 bases; nucleotides not matched to a gene: 7. This CDR3 has 15 amino acids. CDR1 and CDR2 from the germline V gene are MDHEN and SYDVKM. The CDR3 is CASSLGGGGGYGYTF. The CDR3 DNA reads as TGTGCCAGCAGTTTAGGAGGGGGCGGCGGCTATGGCTACACCTTC.

This clone was recorded only once. The chain has TRBV1 and TRBJ1-5. TRBV1 is annotated as a pseudogene. The CDR3 runs to 14 residues. The CDR3 DNA sequence: TGCACCAGCAGCCAAGAAGAGATAGAGGGGCCCCAGCATTTT. This sequence encodes CTSSQEEIEGPQHF.

The chain is built from TRBV28 and TRBJ2-1; tentatively, D is TRBD2 (5 bases). Germline loops: CDR1 MDHEN, CDR2 SYDVKM. The CDR3 covers 13 residues. Trimming shortened V by 2 bases and J by 6 bases, and 8 bases separated the two germline ends. CDR3 sequence reads: CASSLTRINEQFF. CDR3 bases: TGTGCCAGCAGTTTAACTAGGATCAATGAGCAGTTCTTC.

The chain joins TRBV7-9 to TRBJ2-4; possibly TRBD2 for D (5 bases). The germline V and J ends were trimmed by 1 base and 1 base, with 11 bases remaining between them. CDR1 is SEHNR and CDR2 is FQNEAQ in the germline V gene (reference sequence). This CDR3 is built from 16 residues. The CDR3 region is CASSLEAGQAKNIQYF. The DNA of the CDR3 is TGTGCCAGCAGCTTAGAGGCGGGCCAGGCCAAAAACATTCAGTACTTC.

The genes are TRBV4-1 and TRBJ2-1; 14 positions agree with TRBD2. J was trimmed by 16 bases and V by 1 base; bases with no gene match: 18. CDR1 MGHRA and CDR2 YSYEKL come from the germline V gene. The CDR3 is 18 amino acids. The CDR3 reads CASSQVGASGTSGSQFFF. Written as DNA, the CDR3 is TGCGCCAGCAGCCAAGTAGGGGCATCCGGGACTAGCGGGAGTCAATTTTTCTTC.

This clone appeared once. The chain links TRBV19 to TRBJ2-3; D not resolved. The CDR3 length is 13 residues. In germline, CDR1 is LNHDA, CDR2 SQIVND (reference sequence). The germline V and J ends were trimmed by 6 bases and 1 base, with 8 bases remaining between them. The CDR3 here is CASSGRGTDTQYF. The CDR3, as DNA: TGTGCCAGTAGCGGAAGGGGCACAGATACGCAGTATTTT.

CDR3 amino acids: CAWSRGNYEQYF. The CDR3 bases are TGTGCCTGGAGTAGGGGTAACTACGAGCAGTACTTC. The V and J genes are TRBV30 and TRBJ2-7; tentative D call: TRBD1 (5 bases). V was cut by 2 bases and J by 3 bases, with 8 bases left in between. The germline gives CDR1 GTSNPN, CDR2 SVGIG (reference sequence). This CDR3 comprises 12 residues. Using reference TRBV30 and TRBJ2-7 for the parts outside the CDR3, the full variable domain is SQTIHQWPATLVQPVGSPLSLECTVEGTSNPNLYWYRQAAGRGLQLLFYSVGIGQISSEVPQNLSASRPQDRQFILSSKKLLLSDSGFYLCAWSRGNYEQYFGPGTRLTVT.

V usage is TRBV6-6 and J usage is TRBJ2-5, with no clear D. Germline V gives CDR1 MNHNY, CDR2 SVGAGI (reference sequence). Trimming took off 9 bases at V and 3 bases at J, with 14 bases between the two ends. The CDR3 has 13 residues. Written as DNA, the CDR3 is TGTGCCAGTGAGAGGCTCGAGGAAGAGACCCAGTACTTC. Protein sequence: CASERLEEETQYF.

The rearrangement joins TRBV2 to TRBJ2-4; tentative D call: TRBD2 (6 bases). Trimming cost V 1 base and J 2 bases, with 9 bases left between them. The germline V gene encodes CDR1 SNHLY and CDR2 FYNNEI. CDR3 length equals 15 residues. This chain's CDR3 is CASSEGRGPKNIQYF. CDR3 nucleotides: TGTGCCAGCAGTGAAGGGAGGGGACCCAAAAACATTCAGTACTTC.

The CDR3 spells CASVRQGDTEAFF. The CDR3, as DNA: TGTGCCAGCGTACGACAGGGAGACACTGAAGCTTTCTTT. The chain combines TRBV6-5 with TRBJ1-1, with TRBD1 matching 7 bases. J gave up 3 bases and V 8 bases, and 6 bases lay outside the gene matches. CDR3 size: 13 residues. Germline V gives CDR1 MNHEY, CDR2 SVGAGI.

V gene TRBV28 combines with J gene TRBJ2-7, with TRBD2 matching 12 bases. The V and J ends lost 6 bases and 9 bases, in that order; junction bases with no gene match: 6. Germline V gives CDR1 MDHEN, CDR2 SYDVKM. The CDR3 has 13 residues. CDR3 region: CASRLAGGEVQYV. In DNA form, the CDR3 reads TGTGCCAGCAGGCTAGCGGGAGGGGAAGTGCAGTACGTC.